A selection of T cell receptor beta chains follows, all from one sample in a study of Ad26.COV2.S vaccination and SARS-CoV-2 variants. Measured with immunoSEQ multiplex PCR; TCRdb has only the in-frame clones, and not every one. The table has fewer than 500,000 clones, roughly nine tenths seen once. Sequenced material: peripheral blood, taken in a trial of Ad26.COV2.S vaccine versus placebo. Source of these receptors: a person aged 18-65 years who received the Ad26.COV2.S COVID-19 vaccine or a placebo. CDR3s include the opening cysteine and the closing phenylalanine or tryptophan. The D gene is left open where the match is weak. The size entry is marked missing in some rows and otherwise reads once, few, many or a size class.

j_call: TRBJ1-5
v_call: TRBV21-1
clone_size: NA
d_call: NA
cdr3_nt: TGTGCCAGCAGCAAAGAAGCGTTGAGACAGGGGTTCCGTCAGCCCCAGCATTTT
cdr3_aa: CASSKEALRQGFRQPQHF

j_call: TRBJ2-2
v_call: TRBV6-5
clone_size: NA
d_call: NA
cdr3_nt: TGTGCCAGCAGTACCCTTTGGGGGGCAACCGGGGAGCTGTTTTTT
cdr3_aa: CASSTLWGATGELFF

j_call: TRBJ2-3
v_call: TRBV9
clone_size: NA
d_call: TRBD2
cdr3_nt: TGTGCCAGCACCACGGGACTAGCGAGTGTGGGGGATACGCAGTATTTT
cdr3_aa: CASTTGLASVGDTQYF

j_call: TRBJ1-1
v_call: TRBV11-3
clone_size: few
d_call: TRBD1
cdr3_nt: TGTGCCAGCAGCTTAAGACAGGGGGATACTGAAGCTTTCTTT
cdr3_aa: CASSLRQGDTEAFF

j_call: TRBJ2-1
v_call: TRBV9
clone_size: NA
d_call: TRBD2
cdr3_nt: TGTGCCAGCAGCCTCCAGACTAGCGGGGAACTCTACAATGAGCAGTTCTTC
cdr3_aa: CASSLQTSGELYNEQFF

j_call: TRBJ1-1
v_call: TRBV30
clone_size: once
d_call: NA
cdr3_nt: TGTGCCTGGAGCAGGGATTACACTGAAGCTTTCTTT
cdr3_aa: CAWSRDYTEAFF

j_call: TRBJ2-3
v_call: TRBV7-9
clone_size: NA
d_call: NA
cdr3_nt: TGTGCCAGCAGCTTTGAGGGTGTCACAGATACGCAGTATTTT
cdr3_aa: CASSFEGVTDTQYF

j_call: TRBJ2-7
v_call: TRBV4-3
clone_size: NA
d_call: TRBD1
cdr3_nt: TGCGCCAGCAGCCGAGGACAGGACGCCTACGAGCAGTACTTC
cdr3_aa: CASSRGQDAYEQYF

j_call: TRBJ2-3
v_call: TRBV3-1/TRBV3-2
clone_size: NA
d_call: TRBD2
cdr3_nt: TGTGCCAGCAGCCCCACGGGAGCGGGAGGCCCATCCGGTACGCAGTATTTT
cdr3_aa: CASSPTGAGGPSGTQYF

j_call: TRBJ1-3
v_call: TRBV5-1
clone_size: NA
d_call: NA
cdr3_nt: TGCGCCAGCAGCTTGCGGGGAGGCTCTGGAAACACCATATATTTT
cdr3_aa: CASSLRGGSGNTIYF

j_call: TRBJ1-2
v_call: TRBV7-9
clone_size: once
d_call: NA
cdr3_nt: TGTGCCAGCAGCCATACAAACTATGGCTACACCTTC
cdr3_aa: CASSHTNYGYTF

j_call: TRBJ2-5
v_call: TRBV2
clone_size: NA
d_call: NA
cdr3_nt: TGTGCCAGCAGTGAAGAGACCCAGTACTTC
cdr3_aa: CASSEETQYF

j_call: TRBJ1-2
v_call: TRBV2
clone_size: many
d_call: TRBD1
cdr3_nt: TGTGCCAGCAATGACAGGGACCACTATGGCTACACCTTC
cdr3_aa: CASNDRDHYGYTF

j_call: TRBJ1-2
v_call: TRBV5-5
clone_size: NA
d_call: NA
cdr3_nt: TGTGCCAGCAGCTTGGGGGGATGGCATGGCTACACCTTC
cdr3_aa: CASSLGGWHGYTF

j_call: TRBJ2-2
v_call: TRBV9
clone_size: NA
d_call: TRBD1
cdr3_nt: TGTGCCAGCAGCGTAGGGGGGACAGGGATCCTTGGCGGGGAGCTGTTTTTT
cdr3_aa: CASSVGGTGILGGELFF

j_call: TRBJ2-7
v_call: TRBV19
clone_size: NA
d_call: NA
cdr3_nt: TGTGCCAGTAGTAACGGGCCCTACGAGCAGTACTTC
cdr3_aa: CASSNGPYEQYF

j_call: TRBJ1-3
v_call: TRBV5-1
clone_size: NA
d_call: NA
cdr3_nt: TGCGCCAGCACGGACACATCCGGAAACACCATATATTTT
cdr3_aa: CASTDTSGNTIYF

j_call: TRBJ2-7
v_call: TRBV24-1
clone_size: NA
d_call: NA
cdr3_nt: TGTGCCACCAGTGCAGGGGCCCGCCCCTACGAGCAGTACTTC
cdr3_aa: CATSAGARPYEQYF

j_call: TRBJ1-5
v_call: TRBV12-3/TRBV12-4
clone_size: NA
d_call: TRBD1
cdr3_nt: TGTGCCAGCAGGGGACAGGGTGGTCAGCCCCAGCATTTT
cdr3_aa: CASRGQGGQPQHF

j_call: TRBJ2-5
v_call: TRBV5-7
clone_size: NA
d_call: TRBD1
cdr3_nt: TGTGCCAGCAACATCCTCGGACAGGGTCCAGAGACCCAGTACTTC
cdr3_aa: CASNILGQGPETQYF

j_call: TRBJ2-7
v_call: TRBV13
clone_size: NA
d_call: NA
cdr3_nt: TGTGCCAGCAGCTTCGGGACTTACGAGCAGTACTTC
cdr3_aa: CASSFGTYEQYF

j_call: TRBJ1-3
v_call: TRBV19
clone_size: NA
d_call: NA
cdr3_nt: TGTGCCAGTAGTATACCGGGACGGAGTACCTCTGGAAACACCATATATTTT
cdr3_aa: CASSIPGRSTSGNTIYF

j_call: TRBJ1-5
v_call: TRBV20-1
clone_size: NA
d_call: NA
cdr3_nt: TGCAGTGCTAGTGGCCAGAATCAGCCCCAGCATTTT
cdr3_aa: CSASGQNQPQHF

j_call: TRBJ2-5
v_call: TRBV2
clone_size: NA
d_call: TRBD1
cdr3_nt: TGTGCCAGCACCCACCCCGGGACAGGGGGCAAAGAGACCCAGTACTTC
cdr3_aa: CASTHPGTGGKETQYF

j_call: TRBJ2-1
v_call: TRBV5-1
clone_size: NA
d_call: NA
cdr3_nt: TGCGCCAGCAGCCAACTGGACTCGTCCTACAATGAGCAGTTCTTC
cdr3_aa: CASSQLDSSYNEQFF

j_call: TRBJ1-6
v_call: TRBV19
clone_size: few
d_call: NA
cdr3_nt: TGTGCCAGTAGTCGGGGTAGATCCCTCCACTTT
cdr3_aa: CASSRGRSLHF

j_call: TRBJ2-2
v_call: TRBV4-3
clone_size: NA
d_call: NA
cdr3_nt: TGCGCCAGCAGCCAGAGTCCAGGGCCCGGGGAGCTGTTTTTT
cdr3_aa: CASSQSPGPGELFF

j_call: TRBJ1-4
v_call: TRBV7-2
clone_size: once
d_call: NA
cdr3_nt: TGTGCCAGCAGCCTTTCCGCGGGGGGAGGCATCGGAAAACTGTTTTTT
cdr3_aa: CASSLSAGGGIGKLFF

j_call: TRBJ2-2
v_call: TRBV7-3
clone_size: NA
d_call: NA
cdr3_nt: TGTGCCAGCAGCTTAGGGCAGAACACCGGGGAGCTGTTTTTT
cdr3_aa: CASSLGQNTGELFF

j_call: TRBJ2-5
v_call: TRBV6-6
clone_size: NA
d_call: TRBD1
cdr3_nt: TGTGCCAGCAGTTCTTGGGACAGGGGGGTGGTAGAGACCCAGTACTTC
cdr3_aa: CASSSWDRGVVETQYF

j_call: TRBJ1-1
v_call: TRBV4-2
clone_size: NA
d_call: NA
cdr3_nt: TGTGCCAGCAGCCCAGTGGGGCGCGGGGTGAACACTGAAGCTTTCTTT
cdr3_aa: CASSPVGRGVNTEAFF

j_call: TRBJ1-5
v_call: TRBV7-9
clone_size: few
d_call: NA
cdr3_nt: TGTGCCAGCAGCCCCCCGGGGTGGGATAGCAATCAGCCCCAGCATTTT
cdr3_aa: CASSPPGWDSNQPQHF

j_call: TRBJ2-5
v_call: TRBV18
clone_size: once
d_call: NA
cdr3_nt: TGTGCCAGCTCACCATTTGAAGAGACCCAGTACTTC
cdr3_aa: CASSPFEETQYF

j_call: TRBJ1-1
v_call: TRBV13
clone_size: NA
d_call: NA
cdr3_nt: TGTGCCAGCTCCCGAATGGGAGTAAACACTGAAGCTTTCTTT
cdr3_aa: CASSRMGVNTEAFF

j_call: TRBJ2-6
v_call: TRBV4-3
clone_size: NA
d_call: NA
cdr3_nt: TGCGCCAGCAGCCAAGTGATCGGAGGGGGAAACGTCCTGACTTTC
cdr3_aa: CASSQVIGGGNVLTF

j_call: TRBJ2-1
v_call: TRBV5-6
clone_size: NA
d_call: TRBD2
cdr3_nt: TGTGCCAGCAGCTTAGGGACTAGCGGGGTGGTTGAGCAGTTCTTC
cdr3_aa: CASSLGTSGVVEQFF

j_call: TRBJ1-1
v_call: TRBV15
clone_size: NA
d_call: NA
cdr3_nt: TGTGCCACCAGCAGAGATCCCGTAGGAACTGAAGCTTTCTTT
cdr3_aa: CATSRDPVGTEAFF